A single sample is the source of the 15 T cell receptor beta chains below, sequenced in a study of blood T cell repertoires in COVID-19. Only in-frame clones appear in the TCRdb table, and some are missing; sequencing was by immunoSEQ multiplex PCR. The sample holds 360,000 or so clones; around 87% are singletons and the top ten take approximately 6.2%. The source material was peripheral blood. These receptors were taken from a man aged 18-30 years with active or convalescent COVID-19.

The CDR3 sequence: CASSGLGPYEQYF. CDR3 DNA: TGTGCCAGCAGTGGACTAGGACCCTACGAGCAGTACTTC. The V call is TRBV12-3 or TRBV12-4, the J call TRBJ2-7; 7 nucleotides align to TRBD2. J lost 2 bases, V lost 5 bases, and 3 bases had no gene match. The CDR3 is 13 amino acids.

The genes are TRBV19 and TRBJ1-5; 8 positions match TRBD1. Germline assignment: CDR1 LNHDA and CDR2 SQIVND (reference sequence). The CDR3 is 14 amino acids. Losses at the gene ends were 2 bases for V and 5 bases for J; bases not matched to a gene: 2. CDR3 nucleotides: TGTGCCAGTAGTATATTACAGGGGGATCAGCCCCAGCATTTT. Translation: CASSILQGDQPQHF.

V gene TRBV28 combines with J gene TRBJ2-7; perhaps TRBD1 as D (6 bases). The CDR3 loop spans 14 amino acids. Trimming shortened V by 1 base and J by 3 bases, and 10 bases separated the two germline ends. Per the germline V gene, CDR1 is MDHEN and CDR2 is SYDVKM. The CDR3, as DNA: TGTGCCAGCAGTTTATCCCCAGGGGACTACGAGCAGTACTTC. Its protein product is CASSLSPGDYEQYF.

The CDR3 nucleotides read TGTGCCAGCAGTTTGGTGTGGGCGGGCGGTAACACAGATACGCAGTATTTT. It translates to CASSLVWAGGNTDTQYF. The rearrangement links TRBV28 to TRBJ2-3, with D possibly TRBD2 on 5 matching bases. This CDR3 spans 17 amino acids. Trimming shortened V by 3 bases and J by 2 bases, and 18 bases separated the two germline ends. Germline V gives CDR1 MDHEN, CDR2 SYDVKM.

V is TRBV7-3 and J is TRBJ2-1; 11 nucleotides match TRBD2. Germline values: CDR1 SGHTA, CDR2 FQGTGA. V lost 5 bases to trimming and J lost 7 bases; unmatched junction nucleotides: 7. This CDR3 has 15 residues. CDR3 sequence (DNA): TGTGCCAGCAGCGTTAGCGGGGGGGGTCAGAATGAGCAGTTCTTC. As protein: CASSVSGGGQNEQFF.

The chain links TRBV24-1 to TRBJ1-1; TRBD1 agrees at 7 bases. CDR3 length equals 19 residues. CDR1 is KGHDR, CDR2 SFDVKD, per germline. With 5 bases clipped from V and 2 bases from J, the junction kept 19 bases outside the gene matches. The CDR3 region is CATSAGQQGLYLPNTEAFF. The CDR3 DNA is TGTGCCACCAGTGCCGGCCAACAGGGGCTCTACCTACCTAACACTGAAGCTTTCTTT.

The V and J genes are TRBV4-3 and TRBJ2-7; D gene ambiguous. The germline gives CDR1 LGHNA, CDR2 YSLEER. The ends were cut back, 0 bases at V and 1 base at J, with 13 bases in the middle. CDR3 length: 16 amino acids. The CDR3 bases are TGCGCCAGCAGCCAAGATCGTGTTTCGACATCCTACGAGCAGTACTTC. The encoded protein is CASSQDRVSTSYEQYF.

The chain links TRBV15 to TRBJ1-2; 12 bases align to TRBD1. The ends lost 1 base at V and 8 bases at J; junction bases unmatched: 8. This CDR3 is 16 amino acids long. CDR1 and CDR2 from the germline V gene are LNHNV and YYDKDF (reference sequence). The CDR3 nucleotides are TGTGCCACCAGCAGAGTAGGTGGGACAGGGGGCTTCGGCTACACCTTC. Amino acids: CATSRVGGTGGFGYTF.

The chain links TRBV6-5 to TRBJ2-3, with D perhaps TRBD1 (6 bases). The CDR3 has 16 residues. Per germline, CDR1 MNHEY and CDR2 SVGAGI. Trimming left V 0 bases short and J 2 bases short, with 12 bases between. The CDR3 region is CASSYSTTGITDTQYF. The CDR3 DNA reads TGTGCCAGCAGTTACTCAACAACAGGGATCACAGATACGCAGTATTTT.

The CDR3 bases are TGCGCCAGCAGCCAAGACACCCTCGGGAATGGCTACACCTTC. Its translation: CASSQDTLGNGYTF. The rearrangement links TRBV4-3 to TRBJ1-2, with D unresolved. The CDR3 runs to 14 residues. Per the germline V gene, CDR1 is LGHNA and CDR2 is YSLEER. V lost 0 bases and J lost 6, with 11 bases in between.

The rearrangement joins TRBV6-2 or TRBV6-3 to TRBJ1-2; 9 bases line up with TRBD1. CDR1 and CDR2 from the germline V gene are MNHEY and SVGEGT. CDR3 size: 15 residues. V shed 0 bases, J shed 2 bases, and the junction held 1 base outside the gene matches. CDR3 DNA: TGTGCCAGCAGTTACTCGGGGACAGGGAACTATGGCTACACCTTC. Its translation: CASSYSGTGNYGYTF.

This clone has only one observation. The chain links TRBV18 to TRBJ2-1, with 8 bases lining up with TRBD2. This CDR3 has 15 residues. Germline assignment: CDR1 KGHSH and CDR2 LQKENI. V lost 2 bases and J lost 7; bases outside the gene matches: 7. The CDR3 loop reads CASSPYGTSDNEQFF. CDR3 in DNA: TGTGCCAGCTCACCATACGGGACTAGTGATAATGAGCAGTTCTTC.

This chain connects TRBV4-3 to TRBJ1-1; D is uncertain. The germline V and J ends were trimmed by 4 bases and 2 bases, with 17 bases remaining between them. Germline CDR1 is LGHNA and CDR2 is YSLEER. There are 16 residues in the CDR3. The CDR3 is CASSPNLMEINTEAFF. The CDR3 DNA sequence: TGCGCCAGCAGCCCAAACCTAATGGAGATCAACACTGAAGCTTTCTTT.

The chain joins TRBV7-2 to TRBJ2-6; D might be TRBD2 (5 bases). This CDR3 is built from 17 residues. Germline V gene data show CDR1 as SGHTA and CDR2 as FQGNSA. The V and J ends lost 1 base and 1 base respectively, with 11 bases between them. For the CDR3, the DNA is TGTGCCAGCAGCTTAGAAGTGGGCGGGTCTGGGGCCAACGTCCTGACTTTC. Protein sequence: CASSLEVGGSGANVLTF.

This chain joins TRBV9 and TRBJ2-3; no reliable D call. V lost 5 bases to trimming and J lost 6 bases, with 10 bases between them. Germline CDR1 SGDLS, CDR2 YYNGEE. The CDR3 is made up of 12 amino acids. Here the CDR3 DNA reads TGTGCCAGCAGTGACATCAGGGATACGCAGTATTTT. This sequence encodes CASSDIRDTQYF.